Sequencing of this TCR beta chain was carried out in a study of T cell repertoires in cytomegalovirus infection (dated by TCRdb to between 2017 and 2020). At the level of the whole study: Donor HLA type was relevant to the analysis, because carriage of CMV infection together with the matching HLA type was indicated by public TCR beta signatures.

Reads for this sample came from an Illumina HiSeq 1500. The public reads were quality trimmed at Q25 with fastp and then assembled into clones with MiXCR by TCRdb, keeping productive beta chains. One record per CDR3 amino acid sequence lists the most common genes and DNA. This sample lists 150,000 to 180,000 distinct CDR3 sequences; about 25% were detected once. Roughly 11% of the sample is in the top ten clones. This clonotype was observed a few times. Its antigen is unknown. No base-level quality is on record; no much larger clone is a single base apart. The cysteine opens and the phenylalanine closes a CDR3 of 15 amino acids. Solely the CDR3 DNA is kept, with 45 bases framed from the first base. V trim: 5 bases; J trim: 0 bases; unmatched bases: 3. The germline V gene provides CDR1 SGHTA and CDR2 FQGTGA. Broader findings and caveats from the paper: Cumulative frequency of public TCR beta family members discriminated carriers of CMV infection plus the relevant HLA type in this cohort and an independent approximately 370-donor cohort. The ex vivo response was dominated by HLA-C-restricted CMV-specific TCR beta clonotypes, and the single most frequent clonotype in two of eight donors was supplied by these HLA-C-restricted clonotypes.

The source is a human donor in good health (CMV status not recorded). Some clones in this sample may be carry-over from other donors' samples. Here the chain combines TRBV7-3 and TRBJ1-5; 8 bases in the middle match TRBD1. The sequenced sample was PBMCs. The nucleotides read TGTGCCAGCAGCCAAACAGGGGGTAGCAATCAGCCCCAGCATTTT. This codes for CASSQTGGSNQPQHF. Where the CDR3 stops, the reference TRBV7-3 and TRBJ1-5 genes take over; the full variable domain is GAGVSQTPSNKVTEKGKYVELRCDPISGHTALYWYRQSLGQGPEFLIYFQGTGAADDSGLPNDRFFAVRPEGSVSTLKIQRTERGDSAVYLCASSQTGGSNQPQHFGDGTRLSIL.